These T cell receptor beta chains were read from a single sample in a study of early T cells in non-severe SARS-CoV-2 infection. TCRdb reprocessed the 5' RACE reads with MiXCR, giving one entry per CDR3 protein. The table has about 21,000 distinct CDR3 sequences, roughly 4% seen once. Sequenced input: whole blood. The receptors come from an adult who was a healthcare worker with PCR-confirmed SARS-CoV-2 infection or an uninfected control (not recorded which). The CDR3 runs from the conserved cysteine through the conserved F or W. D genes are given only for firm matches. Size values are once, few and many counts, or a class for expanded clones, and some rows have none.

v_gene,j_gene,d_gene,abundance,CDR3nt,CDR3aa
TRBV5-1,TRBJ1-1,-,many,TGCGCCAGCAGGAAGACATGGGGGGACACTGAAGCTTTCTTT,CASRKTWGDTEAFF
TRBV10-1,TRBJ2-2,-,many,TGCGCCAGCACGGACTTGAACACCGGGGAGCTGTTTTTT,CASTDLNTGELFF
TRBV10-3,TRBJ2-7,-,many,TGTGCCATCAGTGACGGTCAGAGGAACTACGAGCAGTACTTC,CAISDGQRNYEQYF
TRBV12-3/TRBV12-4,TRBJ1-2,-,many,TGTGCCAGCAGTTTCGGACGGAACAACTATGGCTACACCTTC,CASSFGRNNYGYTF
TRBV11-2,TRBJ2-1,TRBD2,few,TGTGCCAGCAGCTCAGCAGCGGGGAAGCAGTTCTTC,CASSSAAGKQFF
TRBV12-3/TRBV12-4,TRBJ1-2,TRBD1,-,TGTGCCAGCAGTCCAGGACAGGGGAAAGGGGTGTATGGCTACACCTTC,CASSPGQGKGVYGYTF
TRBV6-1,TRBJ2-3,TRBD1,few,TGTGCCAGCAGTGAAATTGCAGGGGGAACAGATACGCAGTATTTT,CASSEIAGGTDTQYF
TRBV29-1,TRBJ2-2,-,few,TGCAGCGTTGATCGGGGTCTCACCGGGGAGCTGTTTTTT,CSVDRGLTGELFF
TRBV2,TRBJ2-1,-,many,TGTGCCAGCAGTGCACTAGCATACAATGAGCAGTTCTTC,CASSALAYNEQFF
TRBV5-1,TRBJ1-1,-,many,TGCGCCAGCAGCTGGGACGTCCCCACTGAAGCTTTCTTT,CASSWDVPTEAFF
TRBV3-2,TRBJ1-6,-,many,TGTGCCAGCAGCCAAGATAATGCAGGGTTCGGTTCACCCCTCCACTTT,CASSQDNAGFGSPLHF
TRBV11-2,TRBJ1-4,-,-,TGTGCCAGCAGCCGAGGCTCGACAAGCTCGGAAAAACTGTTTTTT,CASSRGSTSSEKLFF
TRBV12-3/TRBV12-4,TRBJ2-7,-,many,TGTGCCAGCAGTTCCCAGGGTTGGGGCTACGAGCAGTACTTC,CASSSQGWGYEQYF
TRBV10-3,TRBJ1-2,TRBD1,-,TGTGCCATCACCGGGACAGGGGGAAACTATGGCTACACCTTC,CAITGTGGNYGYTF
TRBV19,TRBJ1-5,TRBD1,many,TGTGCCAGTAGCACGGGACAGGTGCATCTCGATCAGCCCCAGCATTTT,CASSTGQVHLDQPQHF
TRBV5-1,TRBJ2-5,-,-,TGCGCCAGCAGCTTCCTAACTCCGGCTTTTCGAGAGACCCAGTACTTC,CASSFLTPAFRETQYF
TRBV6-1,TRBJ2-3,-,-,TGTGCCAGCAGTTCCCCCGGAGGGACAGATACGCAGTATTTT,CASSSPGGTDTQYF
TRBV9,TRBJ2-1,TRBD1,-,TGTGCCAGCAGCGTAGCCGGGACAGGGGAGCAGTTCTTC,CASSVAGTGEQFF
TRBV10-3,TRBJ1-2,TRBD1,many,TGTGCCATCAGTGACCCTGACAGGGGGCGCAACTATGGCTACACCTTC,CAISDPDRGRNYGYTF
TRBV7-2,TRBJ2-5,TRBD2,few,TGTGCCAGCAGCTCGGGACTAGCGGGGGCCCAGTACTTC,CASSSGLAGAQYF
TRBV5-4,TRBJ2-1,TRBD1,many,TGTGCCAGCAGCTTGGCCGGGACAGGTTATGAGCAGTTCTTC,CASSLAGTGYEQFF
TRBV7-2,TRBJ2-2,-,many,TGTGCCAGCAGCTTGAGGGGGGGCCCGGACACCGGGGAGCTGTTTTTT,CASSLRGGPDTGELFF
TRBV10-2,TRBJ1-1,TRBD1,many,TGCGCCAGCAGCCGGACAGGGAACACTGAAGCTTTCTTT,CASSRTGNTEAFF
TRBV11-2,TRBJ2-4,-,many,TGCGCCAGCAGCTTCGGAGGGTGGGGGCACATTCAGTACTTC,CASSFGGWGHIQYF
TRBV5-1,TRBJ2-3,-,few,TGCGCCAGCAGCTTGTGGCAGGGGACCTCAGCAGATACGCAGTATTTT,CASSLWQGTSADTQYF
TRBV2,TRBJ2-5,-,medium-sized,TGTGCCAGCAGCGCCTACAGGACGGAGGAGACCCAGTACTTC,CASSAYRTEETQYF
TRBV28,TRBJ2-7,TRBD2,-,TGTGCCAGCAGTCAACCTGGACTAGCGGGGACCTACGAGCAGTACTTC,CASSQPGLAGTYEQYF
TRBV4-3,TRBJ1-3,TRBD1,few,TGCGCCAGCAGCCAAGATTTCGGGACAGGCTCTGGAAACACCATATATTTT,CASSQDFGTGSGNTIYF
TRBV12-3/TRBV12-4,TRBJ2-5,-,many,TGTGCCAGCAGTTTCTGGGGGGCCGAGACCCAGTACTTC,CASSFWGAETQYF
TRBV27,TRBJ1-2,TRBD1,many,TGTGCCAGCAGTTCAGGGGGAATTGACTATGGCTACACCTTC,CASSSGGIDYGYTF
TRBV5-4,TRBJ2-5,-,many,TGTGCCAGCAGCATAGACAGGCGAGAGACCCAGTACTTC,CASSIDRRETQYF
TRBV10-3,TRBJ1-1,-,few,TGTGCCATCAGTGAGTCGACTAGCGGTCAGGAGGGAGCTTTCTTT,CAISESTSGQEGAFF
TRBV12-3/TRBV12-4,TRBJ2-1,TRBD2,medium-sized,TGTGCCAGCGGGAGGTATGGACTAGTGTTTCCCAGGGAGTTCTTC,CASGRYGLVFPREFF
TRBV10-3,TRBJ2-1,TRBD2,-,TGTGCCATCAGTGAGTCTTCACTAGCGGGGGTCAGCTCCTACAATGAGCAGTTCTTC,CAISESSLAGVSSYNEQFF
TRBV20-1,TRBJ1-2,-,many,TGCAGTGCTAGATCACCGGACTCTACGACCTATGGCTACACCTTC,CSARSPDSTTYGYTF
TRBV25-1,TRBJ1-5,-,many,TGTGCCAGCAGTGAAAGCGGGGCAGCTTATCAGCCCCAGCATTTT,CASSESGAAYQPQHF
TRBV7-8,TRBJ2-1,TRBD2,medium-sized,TGTGCCAGCAGCCCCCCCCCTAGCGGGGTTTTAAGGGAGCAGTTCTTC,CASSPPPSGVLREQFF